A selection of T cell receptor beta chains follows, all from one sample in a study of identical twins. TCRdb analysed the 5' RACE reads with MiXCR anew, one entry per CDR3 protein. The table lists roughly 700,000 distinct CDR3 sequences, 8.5% to 9.5% of them singletons. The data also belong to a second study, concerning yellow fever vaccine responses in identical twins.

Sequencing was performed on PBMCs. These receptors originate from a woman younger than 30 in good health. The CDR3 runs from the conserved cysteine through the conserved F or W. Fields, in order: J gene, clone size, D gene, V gene, CDR3 protein, CDR3 DNA. D genes are given only for firm matches. Where a row states a size, it is once, few, many or the class of an expanded clone; other rows omit it.

j_call: TRBJ2-5; clone_size: many; d_call: TRBD1; v_call: TRBV9; cdr3_aa: CASSAEQGAETQYF; cdr3_nt: TGTGCCAGCAGCGCGGAACAGGGGGCGGAGACCCAGTACTTC
j_call: TRBJ2-7; clone_size: NA; d_call: NA; v_call: TRBV27; cdr3_aa: CASRPPEENYEQYF; cdr3_nt: TGTGCCAGCCGCCCCCCCGAGGAAAACTACGAGCAGTACTTC
j_call: TRBJ1-5; clone_size: many; d_call: NA; v_call: TRBV25-1; cdr3_aa: CASSGQGGGNQPQHF; cdr3_nt: TGTGCCAGCAGTGGGCAGGGTGGAGGCAATCAGCCCCAGCATTTT
j_call: TRBJ2-2; clone_size: NA; d_call: NA; v_call: TRBV28; cdr3_aa: CASGPLGGELFF; cdr3_nt: TGTGCCAGCGGCCCCTTAGGAGGGGAGCTGTTTTTT
j_call: TRBJ2-7; clone_size: NA; d_call: TRBD1; v_call: TRBV5-1; cdr3_aa: CASGDSRSYEQYF; cdr3_nt: TGCGCCAGCGGGGACAGCAGATCCTACGAGCAGTACTTC
j_call: TRBJ1-1; clone_size: NA; d_call: NA; v_call: TRBV6-5; cdr3_aa: CASSSLGDLAFF; cdr3_nt: TGTGCCAGCAGTTCCCTCGGGGATTTAGCTTTCTTT
j_call: TRBJ2-1; clone_size: few; d_call: NA; v_call: TRBV7-2; cdr3_aa: CASSLVQGYNEQFF; cdr3_nt: TGTGCCAGCAGCTTAGTTCAGGGCTACAATGAGCAGTTCTTC
j_call: TRBJ2-3; clone_size: NA; d_call: TRBD2; v_call: TRBV5-1; cdr3_aa: CASSSRTSGTSTDTQYF; cdr3_nt: TGCGCCAGCAGCTCACGCACTAGCGGGACAAGCACAGATACGCAGTATTTT
j_call: TRBJ2-2; clone_size: many; d_call: TRBD2; v_call: TRBV12-3/TRBV12-4; cdr3_aa: CASSLRGGGANTGELFF; cdr3_nt: TGTGCCAGCAGTTTAAGGGGCGGGGGAGCGAACACCGGGGAGCTGTTTTTT
j_call: TRBJ2-2; clone_size: few; d_call: TRBD2; v_call: TRBV28; cdr3_aa: CASGTSGANTGELFF; cdr3_nt: TGTGCCAGCGGGACTAGCGGGGCAAACACCGGGGAGCTGTTTTTT
j_call: TRBJ1-2; clone_size: many; d_call: NA; v_call: TRBV7-2; cdr3_aa: CASSPPGGDYGYTF; cdr3_nt: TGTGCCAGCTCCCCACCCGGGGGCGACTATGGCTACACCTTC
j_call: TRBJ2-7; clone_size: few; d_call: TRBD1; v_call: TRBV7-6; cdr3_aa: CASSRGQAYEQYF; cdr3_nt: TGTGCCAGCAGCAGGGGACAGGCCTACGAGCAGTACTTC
j_call: TRBJ2-1; clone_size: NA; d_call: NA; v_call: TRBV7-9; cdr3_aa: CASSLLPAEQFF; cdr3_nt: TGTGCCAGCAGCTTATTACCTGCTGAGCAGTTCTTC
j_call: TRBJ2-6; clone_size: many; d_call: NA; v_call: TRBV27; cdr3_aa: CASSLSVQGTGANVLTF; cdr3_nt: TGTGCCAGCAGTTTATCGGTACAGGGAACTGGGGCCAACGTCCTGACTTTC
j_call: TRBJ2-3; clone_size: few; d_call: TRBD1; v_call: TRBV4-3; cdr3_aa: CASSIQGGPSDPQYF; cdr3_nt: TGCGCCAGCAGCATACAAGGGGGCCCGTCCGATCCGCAGTATTTT
j_call: TRBJ2-3; clone_size: many; d_call: TRBD2; v_call: TRBV7-7; cdr3_aa: CASSLGSAGADTQYF; cdr3_nt: TGTGCTAGCAGCTTAGGTTCAGCGGGGGCCGATACGCAGTATTTT
j_call: TRBJ2-2; clone_size: few; d_call: NA; v_call: TRBV20-1; cdr3_aa: CSASRRPGELFF; cdr3_nt: TGCAGTGCTAGCAGACGGCCCGGGGAGCTGTTTTTT
j_call: TRBJ2-7; clone_size: NA; d_call: NA; v_call: TRBV7-8; cdr3_aa: CASSPSLGLLYDEQYF; cdr3_nt: TGTGCCAGCAGCCCAAGCCTAGGCCTCCTCTATGACGAGCAGTACTTC
j_call: TRBJ2-7; clone_size: NA; d_call: NA; v_call: TRBV6-1; cdr3_aa: CASSPKSGVDEQYF; cdr3_nt: TGTGCCAGCAGCCCCAAATCCGGGGTGGACGAGCAGTACTTC
j_call: TRBJ2-1; clone_size: few; d_call: TRBD2; v_call: TRBV20-1; cdr3_aa: CSATGTKNNEQFF; cdr3_nt: TGCAGTGCTACCGGGACTAAGAACAATGAGCAGTTCTTC
j_call: TRBJ1-1; clone_size: few; d_call: NA; v_call: TRBV12-3/TRBV12-4; cdr3_aa: CASYDLPMNTEAFF; cdr3_nt: TGTGCCAGCTATGATCTACCAATGAACACTGAAGCTTTCTTT
j_call: TRBJ2-1; clone_size: NA; d_call: NA; v_call: TRBV5-6; cdr3_aa: CASSGARMGEQFF; cdr3_nt: TGTGCCAGCAGTGGGGCCCGGATGGGAGAGCAGTTCTTC
j_call: TRBJ2-7; clone_size: NA; d_call: NA; v_call: TRBV4-3; cdr3_aa: CASSQGSQGVYEQYF; cdr3_nt: TGCGCCAGCAGCCAAGGCTCCCAGGGTGTGTACGAGCAGTACTTC
j_call: TRBJ2-7; clone_size: many; d_call: NA; v_call: TRBV5-6; cdr3_aa: CASSFAGPYEQYF; cdr3_nt: TGTGCCAGCAGCTTCGCAGGGCCCTACGAGCAGTACTTC
j_call: TRBJ2-7; clone_size: few; d_call: TRBD1; v_call: TRBV27; cdr3_aa: CASSWQGAQSYEQYF; cdr3_nt: TGTGCCAGCAGTTGGCAGGGGGCTCAATCCTACGAGCAGTACTTC
j_call: TRBJ2-7; clone_size: few; d_call: NA; v_call: TRBV5-1; cdr3_aa: CASSSDRLTYEQYF; cdr3_nt: TGCGCCAGCAGTTCTGACAGGCTTACCTACGAGCAGTACTTC
j_call: TRBJ1-1; clone_size: many; d_call: NA; v_call: TRBV20-1; cdr3_aa: CSAYRVNTEAFF; cdr3_nt: TGCAGTGCTTATCGGGTGAACACTGAAGCTTTCTTT
j_call: TRBJ2-2; clone_size: few; d_call: NA; v_call: TRBV7-2; cdr3_aa: CASSFLGPGTGELFF; cdr3_nt: TGTGCCAGCAGCTTTTTGGGGCCGGGCACCGGGGAGCTGTTTTTT
j_call: TRBJ2-6; clone_size: many; d_call: NA; v_call: TRBV15; cdr3_aa: CATSRDRGAGANVLTF; cdr3_nt: TGTGCCACCAGCAGAGATCGAGGGGCTGGGGCCAACGTCCTGACTTTC
j_call: TRBJ2-7; clone_size: NA; d_call: NA; v_call: TRBV2; cdr3_aa: CASCAITYEQYF; cdr3_nt: TGTGCCAGCTGTGCAATTACCTACGAGCAGTACTTC
j_call: TRBJ2-3; clone_size: many; d_call: NA; v_call: TRBV7-9; cdr3_aa: CASSLLADTQYF; cdr3_nt: TGTGCCAGCAGCTTACTAGCGGATACGCAGTATTTT
j_call: TRBJ2-1; clone_size: many; d_call: NA; v_call: TRBV29-1; cdr3_aa: CSVVANEQFF; cdr3_nt: TGCAGCGTTGTGGCCAATGAGCAGTTCTTC
j_call: TRBJ2-5; clone_size: NA; d_call: NA; v_call: TRBV24-1; cdr3_aa: CATSEMTGGETQYF; cdr3_nt: TGCGCCACCAGTGAGATGACAGGCGGAGAGACCCAGTACTTC
j_call: TRBJ2-2; clone_size: many; d_call: NA; v_call: TRBV3-1; cdr3_aa: CASSQDPTGELFF; cdr3_nt: TGTGCCAGCAGCCAAGATCCAACCGGGGAGCTGTTTTTT
j_call: TRBJ2-7; clone_size: few; d_call: NA; v_call: TRBV28; cdr3_aa: CASSISGYVYEQYF; cdr3_nt: TGTGCCAGCAGTATCAGCGGTTACGTGTACGAGCAGTACTTC
j_call: TRBJ2-1; clone_size: NA; d_call: NA; v_call: TRBV20-1; cdr3_aa: CSAREIAEQFF; cdr3_nt: TGCAGTGCTAGAGAAATAGCGGAGCAGTTCTTC
j_call: TRBJ2-5; clone_size: NA; d_call: TRBD1; v_call: TRBV18; cdr3_aa: CASSEGQGATYQETQYF; cdr3_nt: TGTGCCAGCTCAGAGGGACAGGGGGCAACGTACCAAGAGACCCAGTACTTC
j_call: TRBJ2-2; clone_size: few; d_call: TRBD2; v_call: TRBV5-1; cdr3_aa: CASSSPTSGGAFGGELFF; cdr3_nt: TGCGCCAGCAGCTCTCCGACTAGCGGGGGGGCTTTTGGCGGGGAGCTGTTTTTT
j_call: TRBJ2-5; clone_size: many; d_call: NA; v_call: TRBV5-1; cdr3_aa: CASSLGREETQYF; cdr3_nt: TGCGCCAGCAGCTTGGGGAGGGAGGAGACCCAGTACTTC
j_call: TRBJ2-1; clone_size: few; d_call: NA; v_call: TRBV5-1; cdr3_aa: CASRIGLSYNEQFF; cdr3_nt: TGCGCCAGCAGGATCGGATTGTCCTACAATGAGCAGTTCTTC
j_call: TRBJ1-1; clone_size: few; d_call: TRBD1; v_call: TRBV6-5; cdr3_aa: CASSYLTTGQGEEAFF; cdr3_nt: TGTGCCAGCAGTTACTTGACGACTGGACAGGGCGAAGAGGCTTTCTTT
j_call: TRBJ2-1; clone_size: NA; d_call: TRBD2; v_call: TRBV7-2; cdr3_aa: CASSFFSGTKNEQFF; cdr3_nt: TGTGCCAGCAGCTTTTTTTCCGGGACTAAGAATGAGCAGTTCTTC
j_call: TRBJ1-5; clone_size: NA; d_call: TRBD1; v_call: TRBV20-1; cdr3_aa: CSAAGTASNQPQHF; cdr3_nt: TGCAGTGCAGCCGGGACAGCTAGCAATCAGCCCCAGCATTTT
j_call: TRBJ1-1; clone_size: NA; d_call: NA; v_call: TRBV6-2/TRBV6-3; cdr3_aa: CASTRVNTEAFF; cdr3_nt: TGTGCCAGCACTCGGGTGAACACTGAAGCTTTCTTT
j_call: TRBJ1-2; clone_size: NA; d_call: TRBD1; v_call: TRBV5-1; cdr3_aa: CASSQGQRTTNYGYTF; cdr3_nt: TGCGCCAGCAGCCAGGGACAGCGTACGACTAACTATGGCTACACCTTC
j_call: TRBJ1-2; clone_size: many; d_call: NA; v_call: TRBV28; cdr3_aa: CASSLGPLANYGYTF; cdr3_nt: TGTGCCAGCAGTTTAGGGCCGTTAGCTAACTATGGCTACACCTTC
j_call: TRBJ2-5; clone_size: NA; d_call: NA; v_call: TRBV10-3; cdr3_aa: CAISDPAYQETQYF; cdr3_nt: TGTGCCATCAGTGACCCAGCGTACCAAGAGACCCAGTACTTC
j_call: TRBJ2-3; clone_size: few; d_call: NA; v_call: TRBV3-1; cdr3_aa: CASSRDPLWGDTQYF; cdr3_nt: TGTGCCAGCAGCCGGGACCCGCTATGGGGAGATACGCAGTATTTT
j_call: TRBJ1-6; clone_size: NA; d_call: NA; v_call: TRBV10-3; cdr3_aa: CAISESPNRDSPLHF; cdr3_nt: TGTGCCATCAGTGAGTCGCCGAACAGGGACTCACCCCTCCACTTT
j_call: TRBJ2-6; clone_size: many; d_call: NA; v_call: TRBV27; cdr3_aa: CASSLSFSSGANVLTF; cdr3_nt: TGTGCCAGCAGTTTATCATTCAGCTCTGGGGCCAACGTCCTGACTTTC
j_call: TRBJ2-1; clone_size: NA; d_call: NA; v_call: TRBV19; cdr3_aa: CASSYRLQEQFF; cdr3_nt: TGTGCCAGTAGTTACCGACTTCAAGAGCAGTTCTTC
j_call: TRBJ1-5; clone_size: many; d_call: NA; v_call: TRBV7-2; cdr3_aa: CASSLSTGNQPQHF; cdr3_nt: TGTGCCAGCAGCTTGTCAACAGGGAATCAGCCCCAGCATTTT
j_call: TRBJ2-1; clone_size: many; d_call: NA; v_call: TRBV29-1; cdr3_aa: CSVEDKGGTFF; cdr3_nt: TGCAGCGTTGAAGATAAAGGAGGCACGTTCTTC
j_call: TRBJ2-3; clone_size: few; d_call: TRBD2; v_call: TRBV20-1; cdr3_aa: CSARSLAGTHVATQYF; cdr3_nt: TGCAGTGCTAGATCCCTAGCGGGTACACATGTAGCTACGCAGTATTTT
j_call: TRBJ1-5; clone_size: NA; d_call: TRBD1; v_call: TRBV19; cdr3_aa: CASSSTAGGTVSQPQHF; cdr3_nt: TGTGCCAGTAGTAGTACCGCAGGGGGGACGGTGAGTCAGCCCCAGCATTTT
j_call: TRBJ2-3; clone_size: few; d_call: NA; v_call: TRBV12-5; cdr3_aa: CASGPRGDTQYF; cdr3_nt: TGTGCTAGTGGCCCGCGCGGGGATACGCAGTATTTT
j_call: TRBJ2-3; clone_size: NA; d_call: NA; v_call: TRBV5-1; cdr3_aa: CASSPPGTSHTDTQYF; cdr3_nt: TGCGCCAGCAGCCCCCCCGGGACTTCCCACACAGATACGCAGTATTTT
j_call: TRBJ2-4; clone_size: few; d_call: NA; v_call: TRBV6-2/TRBV6-3; cdr3_aa: CASSGGTWDIQYF; cdr3_nt: TGTGCCAGCAGCGGTGGGACGTGGGACATTCAGTACTTC
j_call: TRBJ2-3; clone_size: few; d_call: NA; v_call: TRBV20-1; cdr3_aa: CSARDVLTSTDTQYF; cdr3_nt: TGCAGTGCTAGGGATGTACTGACTAGCACAGATACGCAGTATTTT